This record looks at one TCR beta chain sequence and its context. Its antigen remains unknown. CDR3 and TCR beta VDJ profiling relied on a genomic DNA template. From the reads, TCRdb called clonotypes with MiXCR, one entry per CDR3 protein. The sample lists 400,000 to 450,000 distinct CDR3 sequences; 65% to 80% were seen once. This sample is part of a study of CD8+CD57+ T cells in acquired aplastic anemia. Overall study context: Sorted cells (CD4+ and CD8+) yielded DNA amounts that averaged approximately 3 ug. Healthy donor CD4+ cell samples had a mean of roughly 10 million reads.

Findings and limits, study-wide: Researchers reported that CD8+ Simpson's diversity was not significantly different in patients versus controls. Both patients and controls carried the same twenty-nine CD8+ CDR3 sequences.

The sample was sorted CD4+, CD8+, or CD8+CD57+ T cells (not recorded which) from PBMCs. This receptor was taken from a human donor in good health, serving as a control.

DNA of the CDR3: TGTGCCAGCGGGGCCCGGGTCGAGAGGTCTTCACCCCTCCACTTT. Amino acids: CASGARVERSSPLHF. V and J are TRBV2 and TRBJ1-6; the D gene is possibly TRBD1 (5 bases). The CDR3 sequence is 15 residues long. Germline-derived CDR1 and CDR2 are SNHLY and FYNNEI. The V end was cut by 8 bases, the J end by 9 bases, with 20 bases between.